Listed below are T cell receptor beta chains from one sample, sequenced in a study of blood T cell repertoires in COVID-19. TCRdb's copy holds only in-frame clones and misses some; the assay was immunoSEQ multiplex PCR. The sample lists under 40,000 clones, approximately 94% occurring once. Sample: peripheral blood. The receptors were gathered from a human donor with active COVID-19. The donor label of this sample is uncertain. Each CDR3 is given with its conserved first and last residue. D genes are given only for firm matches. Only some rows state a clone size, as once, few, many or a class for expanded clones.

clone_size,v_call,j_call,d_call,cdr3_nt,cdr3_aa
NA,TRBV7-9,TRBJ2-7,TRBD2,TGTGCCAGCAGCTTAGCGGTCGGGGGGAACTCCTACGAGCAGTACTTC,CASSLAVGGNSYEQYF
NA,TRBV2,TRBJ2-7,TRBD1,TGTGCCAGCAGGGGGACAGGTCCTAATGGCGAGCAGTACTTC,CASRGTGPNGEQYF
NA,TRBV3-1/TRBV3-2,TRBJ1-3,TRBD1,TGTGCCAGCAGCCAAGGTGCAGGGGGCGAAAACACCATATATTTT,CASSQGAGGENTIYF
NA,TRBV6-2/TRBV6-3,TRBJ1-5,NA,TGTGCCAGCAGTTACGGACAGACTAATCAGCCCCAGCATTTT,CASSYGQTNQPQHF
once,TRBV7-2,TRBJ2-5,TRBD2,TGTGCCAGCAGTCGTAAAGCGGGAGCGGTGGGAGAGACCCAGTACTTC,CASSRKAGAVGETQYF
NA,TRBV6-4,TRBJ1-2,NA,TGTGCCAGCAGTCCTTCTCCAGGATCTCTTGTCGGCTACACCTTC,CASSPSPGSLVGYTF
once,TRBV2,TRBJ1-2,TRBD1,TGTGCCAGCAGGCAAGGACAGGGGGCGCGAGGCTACACCTTC,CASRQGQGARGYTF
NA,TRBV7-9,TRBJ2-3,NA,TGTGCCAGCGGAGGAGGACAGTTCACAGATACGCAGTATTTT,CASGGGQFTDTQYF
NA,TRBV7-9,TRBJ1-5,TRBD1,TGTGCCAGCAGCTTAGACAGGGGGCCCCGCGGCAATCAGCCCCAGCATTTT,CASSLDRGPRGNQPQHF
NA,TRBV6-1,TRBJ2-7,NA,TGTGCCAGCAGTGAACCAGGATACGAGCAGTACTTC,CASSEPGYEQYF
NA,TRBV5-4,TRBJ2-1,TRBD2,TGTGCCAGCAGCGTTCTCTCTAGCGGGAGCAATGAGCAGTTCTTC,CASSVLSSGSNEQFF
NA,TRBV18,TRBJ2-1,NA,TGTGCCAGCTCACCCTCTCCGGGTAATGAGCAGTTCTTC,CASSPSPGNEQFF
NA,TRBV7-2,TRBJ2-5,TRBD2,TGTGCCAGCAGTTTAGCGGGGGGGCGTGAGACCCAGTACTTC,CASSLAGGRETQYF
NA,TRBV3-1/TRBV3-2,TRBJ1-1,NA,TGTGCCAGCAGCCCGAGCCAGAACACTGAAGCTTTCTTT,CASSPSQNTEAFF
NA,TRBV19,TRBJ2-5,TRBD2,TGTGCCAGTAGTAGGGGCGGGAGTTCGTGGGGGGAGACCCAGTACTTC,CASSRGGSSWGETQYF